The 5 T cell receptor beta chains below come from one sample, sequenced in a study of OX40 agonist ivuxolimab in advanced cancers. Clones were sequenced by immunoSEQ multiplex PCR, and TCRdb holds only the in-frame ones, with some missing. In the table there are roughly 120,000 clones, about 92% of which are singletons. The sample in question was CD4+ or CD8+ T cells sorted from blood, obtained in a trial of the OX40 agonist ivuxolimab. These receptors were obtained from an adult with an advanced solid tumor such as melanoma, head and neck, liver or kidney cancer.

The rearrangement links TRBV19 to TRBJ1-1; D unresolved. The V gene lost 4 bases and the J gene lost 1 base, with 1 base spanning the gap. Per germline, CDR1 LNHDA and CDR2 SQIVND (reference sequence). The CDR3 contains 11 residues. The CDR3 DNA sequence: TGTGCCAGTAGTAGGAACACTGAAGCTTTCTTT. Protein product: CASSRNTEAFF.

This chain joins TRBV5-5 and TRBJ2-1; D possibly corresponds to TRBD2 (5 bases). This CDR3 region has 15 residues. The V end was cut by 5 bases, the J end by 0 bases, with 12 bases between. From germline, CDR1 is SGHKS and CDR2 YYEKEE (reference sequence). CDR3 nucleotide sequence: TGTGCCAGCAGTTCTGAGGGTTCCTCCTACAATGAGCAGTTCTTC. Translating it yields CASSSEGSSYNEQFF.

The chain recombines TRBV5-4 with TRBJ1-1, with 11 bases that match TRBD1. This CDR3 is 15 amino acids long. Losses at the gene ends were 3 bases for V and 6 bases for J; bases not matched to a gene: 7. The germline CDR1 and CDR2 sequences are SGHNT and YYREEE (reference sequence). This chain's CDR3 is CASSSPGQGVPEAFF. The CDR3, as DNA: TGTGCCAGCAGCTCCCCGGGACAGGGGGTACCTGAAGCTTTCTTT.

A remark on this clone: Other DNA sequences within the sample encode an identical CDR3. The V gene is TRBV18, the J gene TRBJ1-1; no clear D gene. V gave up 3 bases and J gave up 1 base, with 6 bases separating them. Germline assignment: CDR1 KGHSH and CDR2 LQKENI. This CDR3 comprises 13 residues. CDR3 in DNA: TGTGCCAGCTCACCGCCAGGGAACACTGAAGCTTTCTTT. Encoded protein: CASSPPGNTEAFF.

The V gene is TRBV27, the J gene TRBJ2-1, with D tentatively TRBD1 or TRBD2 (5 bases each). CDR1 is MNHEY and CDR2 is SMNVEV in the germline V gene (reference sequence). This CDR3 contains 12 residues. Trimming left V 3 bases short and J 10 bases short, with 10 bases between. This chain's CDR3 is CASSLGDQEQFF. The DNA of the CDR3 is TGTGCCAGCAGTTTGGGGGACCAGGAGCAGTTCTTC.